This entry lists 9 T cell receptor beta chains sequenced from one sample in a study of OX40 agonist ivuxolimab in advanced cancers. The data were produced by immunoSEQ multiplex PCR, yet TCRdb's version contains in-frame clones alone and is incomplete. The table shows some 52,000 clones, with approximately 94% occurring only once. The sequencing used CD4+ or CD8+ T cells sorted from blood, collected in a trial of the OX40 agonist ivuxolimab. The receptors come from an adult with an advanced solid tumor such as melanoma, head and neck, liver or kidney cancer.

The chain is built from TRBV7-9 and TRBJ2-5, with D maybe TRBD2 (5 bases). V was trimmed by 2 bases and J by 4 bases, leaving 14 bases between them. The CDR3 runs to 15 residues. The germline CDR1 and CDR2 sequences are SEHNR and FQNEAQ (reference sequence). The CDR3 coding sequence is TGTGCCAGCAGCTTATTGGTCGGGGAAGGAGAGACCCAGTACTTC. It encodes CASSLLVGEGETQYF.

This clone was picked up a small number of times. The genes are TRBV11-2 and TRBJ2-5; 9 bases are a match to TRBD1. Trimming took 3 bases from V and 5 from J; bases not matched to a gene: 4. Germline V gives CDR1 SGHAT, CDR2 FQNNGV. The CDR3 sequence is 14 residues long. The CDR3 DNA reads as TGTGCCAGCAGCTTGGGACAGGGTTGGGAGACCCAGTACTTC. This sequence encodes CASSLGQGWETQYF. The whole variable domain, remainder taken from reference TRBV11-2 and TRBJ2-5, is EAGVAQSPRYKIIEKRQSVAFWCNPISGHATLYWYQQILGQGPKLLIQFQNNGVVDDSQLPKDRFSAERLKGVDSTLKIQPAKLEDSAVYLCASSLGQGWETQYFGPGTRLLVL.

CDR3 DNA sequence: TGTGCCAGCAGCTCCTTCATCGGGGAGCAGTACTTC. Its protein is CASSSFIGEQYF. The rearrangement joins TRBV5-6 to TRBJ2-7; D not resolved. This CDR3 is built from 12 residues. The V gene lost 3 bases and the J gene lost 7 bases, with 11 bases spanning the gap. Germline CDR1 SGHDT, CDR2 YYEEEE.

The rearrangement links TRBV27 to TRBJ2-2; TRBD2 matches at 11 bases. The CDR3 length is 14 residues. Trimming at V came to 9 bases and at J to 8 bases, leaving 8 bases not matched to a gene. Germline-derived CDR1 and CDR2 are MNHEY and SMNVEV (reference sequence). The CDR3 coding sequence is TGTGCCAGTAAACTAGCGGGAGAAGTAGGGGAGCTGTTTTTT. Protein product: CASKLAGEVGELFF.

The chain couples TRBV15 to TRBJ2-1; 11 bases fit TRBD2. Germline-derived CDR1 and CDR2 are LNHNV and YYDKDF (reference sequence). There are 15 residues in the CDR3. The junction had 10 bases not matched to a gene; V was cut back by 8 bases and J by 7 bases. CDR3 loop: CATGIIAGGTNEQFF. DNA of the CDR3: TGTGCCACCGGTATTATAGCGGGAGGGACAAATGAGCAGTTCTTC.

The chain is built from TRBV28 and TRBJ1-6; no definite D call. Germline values: CDR1 MDHEN, CDR2 SYDVKM. This CDR3 contains 13 residues. The germline V and J ends were trimmed by 1 base and 8 bases, with 6 bases remaining between them. CDR3 in amino acids: CASSLLGYSPLHF. The CDR3 coding sequence is TGTGCCAGCAGTTTATTGGGGTATTCACCCCTCCACTTT.

The chain uses TRBV7-9 and TRBJ2-7; 7 positions agree with TRBD1. Germline assignment: CDR1 SEHNR and CDR2 FQNEAQ (reference sequence). The trim removed 4 bases at V and 3 bases at J, leaving 9 bases unmatched. CDR3 length: 15 amino acids. CDR3 sequence: CASSSHRTGIYEQYF. CDR3 DNA sequence: TGTGCCAGCAGCTCCCACCGGACAGGAATCTACGAGCAGTACTTC.

The rearrangement uses TRBV5-1 and TRBJ2-3; 14 bases agree with TRBD2. Germline lookup yields CDR1 SGHRS and CDR2 YFSETQ. V dropped 4 bases and J dropped 4; count of bases not matched to a gene: 14. The CDR3 sequence is 19 residues long. CDR3: CASSPLTSGRALAPDTQYF. CDR3 in DNA: TGCGCCAGCAGCCCACTGACTAGCGGGAGGGCCCTTGCTCCAGATACGCAGTATTTT.

The chain carries TRBV7-9 and TRBJ2-7; D is possibly TRBD1 (6 bases). The ends were cut back, 5 bases at V and 1 base at J, with 12 bases in the middle. The CDR3 runs to 14 residues. Per the germline V gene, CDR1 is SEHNR and CDR2 is FQNEAQ (reference sequence). The CDR3 spells CASSLLGQSYEQYF. The CDR3 DNA reads as TGTGCCAGCAGCCTACTTGGACAGTCCTACGAGCAGTACTTC.